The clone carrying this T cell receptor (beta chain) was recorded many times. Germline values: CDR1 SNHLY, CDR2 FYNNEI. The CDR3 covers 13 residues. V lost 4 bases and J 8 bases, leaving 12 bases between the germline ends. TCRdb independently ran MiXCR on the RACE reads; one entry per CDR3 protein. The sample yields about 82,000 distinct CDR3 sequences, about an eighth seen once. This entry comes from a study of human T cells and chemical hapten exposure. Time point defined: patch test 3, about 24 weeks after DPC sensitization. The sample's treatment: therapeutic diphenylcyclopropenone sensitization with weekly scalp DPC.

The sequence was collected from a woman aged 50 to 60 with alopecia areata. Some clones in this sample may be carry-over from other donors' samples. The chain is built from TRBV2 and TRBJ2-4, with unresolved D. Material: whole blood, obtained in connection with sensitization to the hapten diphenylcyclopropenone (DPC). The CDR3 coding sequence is TGTGCCAGCAGTGCCCAGCCTATAGACATTCAGTACTTC. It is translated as CASSAQPIDIQYF.